The rows below give T cell receptor beta chains drawn from one sample of a study of blood T cell repertoires in COVID-19. Here immunoSEQ multiplex PCR was the method, and the copy in TCRdb shows in-frame clones only, minus some. Of some 69,000 clones in the sample, roughly 89% were seen once. The source material was peripheral blood. Receptors were obtained from a woman aged 50 to 60 with active COVID-19. Each CDR3 is given with its conserved first and last residue. A D gene is named only where the DNA matches it firmly. Clone sizes are given selectively: once, few, many, or a class where the clone is expanded.

V	J	size	D	CDR3	DNA
TRBV7-3	TRBJ2-2	-	TRBD2	CASSFPGLANTGELFF	TGTGCCAGCAGCTTCCCGGGACTAGCGAACACCGGGGAGCTGTTTTTT
TRBV29-1	TRBJ1-2	-	-	CSVTAVGGYTF	TGCAGCGTTACGGCGGTCGGAGGCTACACCTTC
TRBV6-5	TRBJ2-1	-	TRBD2	CASSYSSGSRDEQFF	TGTGCCAGCAGTTACTCTAGCGGGAGTCGGGATGAGCAGTTCTTC
TRBV6-5	TRBJ2-7	-	TRBD2	CASSYPGSGANYEQYF	TGTGCCAGCAGTTACCCGGGGAGCGGGGCGAACTACGAGCAGTACTTC
TRBV4-1	TRBJ1-1	once	TRBD1	CASSQGTGEMNTEAFF	TGCGCCAGCAGCCAAGGGACAGGAGAGATGAACACTGAAGCTTTCTTT
TRBV10-3	TRBJ1-5	-	-	CATQVDSNSNQPQHF	TGTGCCACCCAGGTAGACAGTAATAGCAATCAGCCCCAGCATTTT
TRBV3-1/TRBV3-2	TRBJ2-1	few	-	CASSPWGRHVYNEQFF	TGTGCCAGCAGCCCTTGGGGGAGGCACGTTTACAATGAGCAGTTCTTC
TRBV7-3	TRBJ1-5	medium-sized	-	CASSFYSNQPQHF	TGTGCCAGCAGCTTTTATAGCAATCAGCCCCAGCATTTT
TRBV11-2	TRBJ1-2	-	TRBD1	CASSTSTGGGYTF	TGTGCCAGCAGCACCTCGACAGGGGGCGGCTACACCTTC
TRBV5-1	TRBJ2-5	-	TRBD2	CASSLQGLAGAQETQYF	TGCGCCAGCAGCTTACAGGGACTAGCGGGGGCCCAAGAGACCCAGTACTTC
TRBV7-9	TRBJ1-4	-	TRBD1	CASSRTGDEKLFF	TGTGCCAGCAGCCGGACAGGGGATGAAAAACTGTTTTTT
TRBV7-9	TRBJ2-7	few	-	CASSFSAYEQYF	TGTGCCAGCAGCTTCAGCGCCTACGAGCAGTACTTC
TRBV7-2	TRBJ2-5	-	TRBD2	CASSFERDRDQETQYF	TGTGCCAGCAGCTTTGAGCGGGACCGAGATCAAGAGACCCAGTACTTC
TRBV4-1	TRBJ2-3	-	TRBD2	CASSQESGRRTDTQYF	TGCGCCAGCAGCCAAGAAAGCGGGAGGAGAACAGATACGCAGTATTTT
TRBV7-2	TRBJ2-1	-	TRBD2	CASSPSGTYNEQFF	TGTGCCAGCAGCCCTAGCGGGACCTACAATGAGCAGTTCTTC
TRBV2	TRBJ1-5	-	TRBD1	CASRGTGGGNQPQHF	TGTGCCAGCAGGGGCACAGGGGGGGGCAATCAGCCCCAGCATTTT
TRBV18	TRBJ2-3	-	-	CASSIGATDTQYF	TGTGCCAGCTCAATAGGGGCGACAGATACGCAGTATTTT
TRBV12-3/TRBV12-4	TRBJ1-1	-	-	CASSFRVNTEAFF	TGTGCCAGCAGTTTTCGGGTCAACACTGAAGCTTTCTTT
TRBV24-1	TRBJ2-7	-	TRBD2	CATSRGLGSSYEQYF	TGTGCCACCAGTCGCGGACTAGGAAGCTCCTACGAGCAGTACTTC
TRBV7-8	TRBJ2-5	-	TRBD2	CASSLESGRAEETQYF	TGTGCCAGCAGCTTAGAGAGCGGGAGGGCCGAGGAGACCCAGTACTTC
TRBV6-2/TRBV6-3	TRBJ1-3	-	-	CASSSLSGTPGNTIYF	TGTGCCAGCAGTTCCCTATCCGGGACACCTGGAAACACCATATATTTT
TRBV3-1/TRBV3-2	TRBJ2-7	-	-	CASSPPPGGLSYEQYF	TGTGCCAGCAGCCCTCCTCCCGGGGGTCTCTCGTACGAGCAGTACTTC
TRBV27	TRBJ2-1	-	TRBD2	CASSKSGTSFNEQFF	TGTGCCAGCAGTAAATCCGGGACTAGCTTCAATGAGCAGTTCTTC
TRBV15	TRBJ1-1	-	TRBD1	CATSRTGAGTEAFF	TGTGCCACCAGCAGGACAGGGGCGGGCACTGAAGCTTTCTTT
TRBV7-9	TRBJ1-1	-	-	CASSLVGTFGGNNEAFF	TGTGCCAGCAGCTTAGTCGGGACCTTCGGAGGGAATAATGAAGCTTTCTTT
TRBV18	TRBJ1-2	-	TRBD1	CATQGTGGASYTF	TGTGCCACCCAAGGGACAGGGGGCGCGAGCTACACCTTC
TRBV7-2	TRBJ2-3	-	TRBD2	CASSLWTSADTQYF	TGTGCCAGCAGCCTCTGGACTAGCGCAGATACGCAGTATTTT
TRBV18	TRBJ1-1	-	-	CASSPGQGNEAFF	TGTGCCAGCTCACCGGGGCAGGGTAATGAAGCTTTCTTT
TRBV9	TRBJ1-4	-	TRBD1	CASSVATGQGPLNEKLFF	TGTGCCAGCAGCGTAGCTACGGGACAGGGACCCTTGAATGAAAAACTGTTTTTT